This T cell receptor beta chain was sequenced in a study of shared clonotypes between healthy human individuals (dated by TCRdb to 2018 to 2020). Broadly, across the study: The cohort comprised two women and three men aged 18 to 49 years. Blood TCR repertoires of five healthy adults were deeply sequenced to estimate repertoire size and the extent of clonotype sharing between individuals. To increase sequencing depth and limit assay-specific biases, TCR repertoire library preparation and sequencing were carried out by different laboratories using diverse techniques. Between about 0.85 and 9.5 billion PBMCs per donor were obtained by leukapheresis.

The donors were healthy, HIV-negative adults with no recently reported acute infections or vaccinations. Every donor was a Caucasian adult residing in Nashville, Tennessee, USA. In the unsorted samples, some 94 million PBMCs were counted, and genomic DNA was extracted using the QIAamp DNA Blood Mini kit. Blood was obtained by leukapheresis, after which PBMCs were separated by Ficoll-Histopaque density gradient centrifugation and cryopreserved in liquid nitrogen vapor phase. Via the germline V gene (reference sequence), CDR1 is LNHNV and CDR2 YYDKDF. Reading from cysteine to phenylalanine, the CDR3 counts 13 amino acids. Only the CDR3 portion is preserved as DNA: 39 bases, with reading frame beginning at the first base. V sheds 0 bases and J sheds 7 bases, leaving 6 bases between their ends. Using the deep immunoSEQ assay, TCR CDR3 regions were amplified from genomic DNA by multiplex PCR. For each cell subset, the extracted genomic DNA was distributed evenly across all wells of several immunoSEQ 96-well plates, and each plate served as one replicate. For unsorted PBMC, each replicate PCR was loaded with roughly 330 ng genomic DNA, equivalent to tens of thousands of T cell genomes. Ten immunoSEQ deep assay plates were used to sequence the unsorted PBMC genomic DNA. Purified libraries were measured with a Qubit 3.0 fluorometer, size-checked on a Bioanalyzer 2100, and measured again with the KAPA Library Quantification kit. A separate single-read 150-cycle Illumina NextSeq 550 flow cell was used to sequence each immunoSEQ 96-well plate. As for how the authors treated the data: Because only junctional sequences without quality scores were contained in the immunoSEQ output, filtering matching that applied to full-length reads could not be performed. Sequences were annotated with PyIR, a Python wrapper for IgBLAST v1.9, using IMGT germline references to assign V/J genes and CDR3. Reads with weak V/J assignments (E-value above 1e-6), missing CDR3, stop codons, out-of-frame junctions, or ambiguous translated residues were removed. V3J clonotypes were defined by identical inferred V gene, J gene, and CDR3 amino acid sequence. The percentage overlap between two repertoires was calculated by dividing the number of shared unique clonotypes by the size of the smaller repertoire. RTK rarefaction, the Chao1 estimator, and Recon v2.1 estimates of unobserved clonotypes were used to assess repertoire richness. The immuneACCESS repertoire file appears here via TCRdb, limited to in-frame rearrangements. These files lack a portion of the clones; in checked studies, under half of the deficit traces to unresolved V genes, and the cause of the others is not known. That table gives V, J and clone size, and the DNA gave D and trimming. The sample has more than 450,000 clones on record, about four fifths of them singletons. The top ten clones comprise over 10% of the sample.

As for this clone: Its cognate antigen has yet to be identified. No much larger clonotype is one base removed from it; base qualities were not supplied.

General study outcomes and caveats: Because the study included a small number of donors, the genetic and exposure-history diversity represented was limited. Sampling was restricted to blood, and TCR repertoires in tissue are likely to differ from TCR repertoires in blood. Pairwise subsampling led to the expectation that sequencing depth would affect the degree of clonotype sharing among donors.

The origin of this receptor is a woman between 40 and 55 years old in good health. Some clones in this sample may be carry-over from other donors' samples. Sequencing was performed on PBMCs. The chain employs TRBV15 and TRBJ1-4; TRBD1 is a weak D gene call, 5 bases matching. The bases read TGTGCCACCAGCAGAGACCAGGGTGAAAAACTGTTTTTT. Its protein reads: CATSRDQGEKLFF.